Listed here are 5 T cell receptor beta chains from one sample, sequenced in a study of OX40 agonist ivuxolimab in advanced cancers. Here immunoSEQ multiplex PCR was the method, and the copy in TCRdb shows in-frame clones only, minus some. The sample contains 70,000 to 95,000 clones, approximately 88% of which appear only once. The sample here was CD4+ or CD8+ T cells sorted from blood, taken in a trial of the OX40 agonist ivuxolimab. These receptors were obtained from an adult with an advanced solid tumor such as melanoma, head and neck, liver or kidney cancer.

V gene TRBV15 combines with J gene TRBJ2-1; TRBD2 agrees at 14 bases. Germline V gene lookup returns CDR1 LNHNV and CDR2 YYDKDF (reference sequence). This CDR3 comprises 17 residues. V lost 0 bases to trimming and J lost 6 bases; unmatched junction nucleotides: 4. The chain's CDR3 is CATSREGLAGAPNEQFF. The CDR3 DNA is TGTGCCACCAGCAGAGAGGGACTAGCGGGAGCTCCCAATGAGCAGTTCTTC.

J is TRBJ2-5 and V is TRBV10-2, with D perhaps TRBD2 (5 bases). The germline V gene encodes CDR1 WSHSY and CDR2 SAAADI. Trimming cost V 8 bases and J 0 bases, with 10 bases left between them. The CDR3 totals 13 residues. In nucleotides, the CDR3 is TGCGCCAGCCTACCGGGGTACCAAGAGACCCAGTACTTC. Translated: CASLPGYQETQYF.

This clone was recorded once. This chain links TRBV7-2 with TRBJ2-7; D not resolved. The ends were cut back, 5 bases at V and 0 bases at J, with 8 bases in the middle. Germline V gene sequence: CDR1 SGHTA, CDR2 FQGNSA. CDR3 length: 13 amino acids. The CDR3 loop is CASSPRSSYEQYF. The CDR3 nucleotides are TGTGCCAGCAGCCCTCGGAGCTCCTACGAGCAGTACTTC.

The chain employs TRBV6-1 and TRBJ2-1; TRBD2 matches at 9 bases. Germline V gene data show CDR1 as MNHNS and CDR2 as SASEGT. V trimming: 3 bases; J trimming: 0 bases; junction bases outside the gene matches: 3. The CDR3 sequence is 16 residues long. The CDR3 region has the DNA TGTGCCAGCAGTGAGCAACTAGCGGGCTCCTACAATGAGCAGTTCTTC. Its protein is CASSEQLAGSYNEQFF.

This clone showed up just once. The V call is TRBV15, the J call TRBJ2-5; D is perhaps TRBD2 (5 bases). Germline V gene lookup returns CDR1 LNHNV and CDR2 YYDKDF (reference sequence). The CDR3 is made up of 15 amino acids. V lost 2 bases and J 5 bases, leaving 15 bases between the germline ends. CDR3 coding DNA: TGTGCCACCAGCAGAAATACTAGGGAAGTGGAGACCCAGTACTTC. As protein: CATSRNTREVETQYF.